The 21 T cell receptor beta chains listed next were all sequenced from one sample in a study of neurological immune-mediated disorders. MiXCR, applied by TCRdb to the 5' RACE reads, yields one record per CDR3 protein. This sample has roughly 32,000 distinct CDR3 sequences; about 14% occur once, and the top ten carry 4% to 5.5%. Time point meaning: technical triplicate 2. The sequenced sample was CD4+ T cells from blood. These receptors all come from a female donor with HTLV-1-associated myelopathy (HAM/TSP).

Ten or more counts support this clonotype. V and J are TRBV15 and TRBJ1-2; no firm D call. Germline V lookup: CDR1 LNHNV, CDR2 YYDKDF (reference sequence). The V and J ends lost 4 bases and 3 bases respectively, with 15 bases between them. This CDR3 comprises 15 residues. CDR3 loop: CATSNPERGDYGYTF. As DNA, the CDR3 is TGTGCCACCAGCAACCCGGAACGGGGTGACTATGGCTACACCTTC. Combining the CDR3 with reference TRBV15 and TRBJ1-2 gives the whole variable domain DAMVIQNPRYQVTQFGKPVTLSCSQTLNHNVMYWYQQKSSQAPKLLFHYYDKDFNNEADTPDNFQSRRPNTSFCFLDIRSPGLGDTAMYLCATSNPERGDYGYTFGSGTRLTVV.

This clonotype has ten or more counts. This chain connects TRBV6-2 or TRBV6-3 to TRBJ1-2; D not resolved. The germline V gene has CDR1 MNHEY and CDR2 SVGEGT. Trimming stripped 4 bases from V and 8 bases from J, with 8 bases between. This CDR3 has 11 residues. The CDR3 bases are TGTGCCAGCAGTTCCCTAAGCGGCTACACCTTC. Translated: CASSSLSGYTF.

This clonotype came up many times. The J gene is TRBJ2-1, the V gene TRBV5-1; D might be TRBD1 (7 bases). Deletions cut 0 bases from V and 8 bases from J, with 12 bases between. Germline CDR1 reads SGHRS; CDR2 reads YFSETQ. This CDR3 spans 14 amino acids. The CDR3 reads CASSLDRGGDEQFF. CDR3 coding DNA: TGCGCCAGCAGCTTGGACAGGGGAGGCGATGAGCAGTTCTTC.

This chain uses TRBV9 with TRBJ2-5, with TRBD1 matching over 9 bases. Germline loops: CDR1 SGDLS, CDR2 YYNGEE. The J segment lost 5 bases and the V segment lost 6 bases, leaving 11 bases of the junction unmatched. The CDR3 length is 15 residues. CDR3: CASISGQGRTETQYF. The DNA of the CDR3 is TGTGCCAGCATCTCCGGACAGGGGCGTACGGAGACCCAGTACTTC. Full variable domain (rest looked up from reference TRBV9 and TRBJ2-5): DSGVTQTPKHLITATGQRVTLRCSPRSGDLSVYWYQQSLDQGLQFLIQYYNGEERAKGNILERFSAQQFPDLHSELNLSSLELGDSALYFCASISGQGRTETQYFGPGTRLLVL.

This clonotype showed up many times. The chain has TRBV15 and TRBJ2-7; 7 bases map to TRBD2. The V segment lost 5 bases and the J segment 6 bases; nucleotides outside the gene matches: 13. The length of the CDR3 is 15 residues. Germline CDR1 and CDR2: LNHNV and YYDKDF (reference sequence). For the CDR3, the DNA is TGTGCCACCAGCGCTTTAGGGCGGGAGACGCGCGAGCAGTACTTC. Translating gives CATSALGRETREQYF.

Comments on this clonotype: The limits of the CDR3 on the DNA are not certain, so only TCRdb's listed CDR3 is given. The chain has TRBV7-2 and TRBJ2-1; TRBD2 was called by the table and not checked on the DNA. Germline assignment: CDR1 SGHTA and CDR2 FQGNSA. The CDR3 is 20 amino acids in total, end residues counted. The CDR3 sequence: CASSFYICSARESTSDEQFF.

This clonotype came up many times. This chain uses TRBV5-1 with TRBJ2-1, with 8 bases lining up with TRBD2. J lost 5 bases, V lost 1 base, and 5 bases had no gene match. The germline V gene encodes CDR1 SGHRS and CDR2 YFSETQ. This CDR3 has 15 amino acids. CDR3: CASSLMGLGDNEQFF. CDR3 nucleotides: TGCGCCAGCAGCTTGATGGGACTAGGGGACAATGAGCAGTTCTTC. Drawing the rest from reference TRBV5-1 and TRBJ2-1, the complete variable domain is KAGVTQTPRYLIKTRGQQVTLSCSPISGHRSVSWYQQTPGQGLQFLFEYFSETQRNKGNFPGRFSGRQFSNSRSEMNVSTLELGDSALYLCASSLMGLGDNEQFFGPGTRLTVL.

This clonotype was seen at least ten times. At one end the junction does not follow the germline gene, possibly because of a read error. The genes are TRBV7-7 and TRBJ2-2, with a possible D match to TRBD1 (5 bases). The CDR3 is 16 residues long. Germline CDR1 reads SSHAT; CDR2 reads FNYEAQ (reference sequence). CDR3 in DNA: TGTGCTAGCAGCTTAGGCGTCAGGGCGAACACCGGGGAGCTGTTTTTT. Protein product: CASSLGVRANTGELFF.

In its sample, this clonotype was seen a few times. The V and J genes are TRBV6-2 or TRBV6-3 and TRBJ1-5, with unresolved D. Trimming took 2 bases from V and 2 from J, leaving 10 bases between them. This CDR3 is 15 amino acids long. Germline CDR1 and CDR2: MNHEY and SVGEGT. CDR3 coding DNA: TGTGCCAGCAGTTACGGCTCGGGAGGCAATCAGCCCCAGCATTTT. Its translation is CASSYGSGGNQPQHF.

This clonotype showed up many times. The chain is built from TRBV10-3 and TRBJ1-6; D may be TRBD1 (6 bases). Germline assignment: CDR1 ENHRY and CDR2 SYGVKD. V was trimmed by 10 bases and J by 8 bases, leaving 15 bases between them. CDR3 length: 13 residues. The CDR3 spells CATNRVADSPLHF. The CDR3 region has the DNA TGTGCCACCAACAGGGTTGCGGATTCACCCCTCCACTTT.

This clonotype was found many times. V gene TRBV5-6 combines with J gene TRBJ2-2; possible D gene TRBD2, 5 bases. CDR1 is SGHDT and CDR2 is YYEEEE in the germline V gene. V gave up 4 bases and J gave up 4 bases, with 17 bases separating them. This CDR3 is 16 amino acids long. The CDR3 reads CASSRTAKEATGELFF. In nucleotides, the CDR3 is TGTGCCAGCAGCCGGACTGCGAAGGAAGCCACCGGGGAGCTGTTTTTT. Full variable domain (remainder filled in from reference TRBV5-6 and TRBJ2-2): DAGVTQSPTHLIKTRGQQVTLRCSPKSGHDTVSWYQQALGQGPQFIFQYYEEEERQRGNFPDRFSGHQFPNYSSELNVNALLLGDSALYLCASSRTAKEATGELFFGEGSRLTVL.

This clonotype was detected many times. V usage is TRBV20-1 and J usage is TRBJ2-2, with TRBD1 matching over 8 bases. This CDR3 has 17 amino acids. V was pared by 0 bases and J by 5 bases, with 11 bases of the junction left unmatched. CDR1 is DFQATT and CDR2 is SNEGSKA in the germline V gene (reference sequence). CDR3 amino acids: CSARDSGQGIVTGELFF. CDR3 DNA sequence: TGCAGTGCTAGAGATTCCGGACAGGGTATAGTTACCGGGGAGCTGTTTTTT.

This clonotype has more than one count but fewer than ten. This CDR3 reads CASGSKETQYF. The CDR3 bases are TGTGCCAGCGGGTCCAAAGAGACCCAGTACTTC. The chain joins TRBV9 to TRBJ2-5; D is unresolved. This CDR3 is built from 11 residues. From germline, CDR1 is SGDLS and CDR2 YYNGEE. With 7 bases removed from V and 3 bases from J, the gap between germline ends came to 7 bases.

This chain links TRBV7-2 with TRBJ2-5, with 16 bases fitting TRBD2. Looked up from germline, CDR1 is SGHTA and CDR2 is FQGNSA. The CDR3 is 17 amino acids. The ends lost 4 bases at V and 2 bases at J; junction bases unmatched: 4. CDR3 residues: CASSSQGLAGGQETQYF. In nucleotides, the CDR3 is TGTGCCAGCAGCTCCCAGGGACTAGCGGGGGGGCAAGAGACCCAGTACTTC.

This clonotype was seen ten or more times. This rearrangement joins TRBV19 to TRBJ2-2; a possible D gene is TRBD2 (6 bases). V dropped 3 bases and J dropped 0 bases, with 8 bases sitting between them. The CDR3 runs 15 residues. Germline-derived CDR1 and CDR2 are LNHDA and SQIVND (reference sequence). The DNA of the CDR3 is TGTGCCAGTAGTATTAGCGGTACGAACACCGGGGAGCTGTTTTTT. This gives the protein CASSISGTNTGELFF.

The table lists this clonotype with many counts. The chain joins TRBV20-1 to TRBJ2-1; possibly TRBD2 for D (6 bases). Germline V gene lookup returns CDR1 DFQATT and CDR2 SNEGSKA (reference sequence). The CDR3 has 13 amino acids. Between the trimmed V and J ends, which lost 1 base and 12 bases, there was a span of 16 bases. The chain's CDR3 is CSARGTMEGLQFF. As DNA, the CDR3 is TGCAGTGCTAGAGGGACTATGGAAGGTCTGCAGTTCTTC.

The chain is built from TRBV6-6 and TRBJ1-5, with a tentative D call TRBD1 (5 bases). The germline V gene has CDR1 MNHNY and CDR2 SVGAGI (reference sequence). This CDR3 contains 14 residues. With 7 bases removed from V and 4 bases from J, the gap between germline ends came to 14 bases. CDR3 sequence (DNA): TGTGCCAGCAAAGGTGTGACAGAAAATCAGCCCCAGCATTTT. Translated: CASKGVTENQPQHF.

This clonotype was counted ten times or more. V usage is TRBV4-2 and J usage is TRBJ1-1; D is uncertain. From germline, CDR1 is LGHNA and CDR2 YNFKEQ. The CDR3 extends over 13 amino acids. V was trimmed by 0 bases and J by 0 bases, leaving 2 bases between them. The CDR3 bases are TGTGCCAGCAGCCAAGACCTGAACACTGAAGCTTTCTTT. Residues: CASSQDLNTEAFF.

This clonotype has ten or more counts. The chain couples TRBV5-1 to TRBJ1-6, with 8 bases aligning to TRBD1. CDR3 length: 14 residues. With V trimmed by 2 bases and J by 6 bases, 1 base remained unmatched. Germline-derived CDR1 and CDR2 are SGHRS and YFSETQ. The CDR3 is CASSFDRGNSPLHF. The CDR3 DNA sequence: TGCGCCAGCAGCTTCGACAGGGGTAATTCACCCCTCCACTTT.

This clonotype appeared many times. V usage is TRBV20-1 and J usage is TRBJ1-4; 9 bases match TRBD1. Germline V lookup: CDR1 DFQATT, CDR2 SNEGSKA (reference sequence). This CDR3 comprises 15 residues. The V and J ends lost 0 bases and 6 bases, in that order; junction bases with no gene match: 5. The CDR3 reads CSAREPGQGDEKLFF. The CDR3 nucleotides read TGCAGTGCTAGAGAACCGGGACAGGGAGATGAAAAACTGTTTTTT.

This clonotype was found many times. The V and J genes are TRBV5-1 and TRBJ2-7; 10 bases fit TRBD2. The CDR3 is made up of 16 amino acids. After removal of 0 bases from V and 5 bases from J, the junction contained 8 bases not matched to a gene. The germline V gene has CDR1 SGHRS and CDR2 YFSETQ. CDR3 in amino acids: CASSLGSSGRQDEQYF. The CDR3 DNA reads TGCGCCAGCAGCTTGGGGTCTAGCGGGAGACAGGACGAGCAGTACTTC.